A selection of T cell receptor beta chains follows, all from one sample in a study of blood T cell repertoires in COVID-19. Sequencing was performed with immunoSEQ multiplex PCR; in TCRdb, only in-frame clones are kept and a portion is missing. Among 400,000 to 550,000 clones listed, 87% were seen once. Sequencing was done on a sample of PBMCs or T cells enriched from blood (not recorded which). Every receptor here comes from a woman younger than 35 with acute COVID-19. Each CDR3 is given with its conserved first and last residue.

j_gene	v_gene	CDR3aa
TRBJ1-5	TRBV3-1/TRBV3-2	CASSAGQGSNQPQHF
TRBJ1-5	TRBV12-3/TRBV12-4	CASSPRGEQPQHF
TRBJ1-2	TRBV4-1	CASSQDNPRQGYGYTF
TRBJ1-6	TRBV2	CASSGQVPNSPLHF
TRBJ2-2	TRBV29-1	CSVLQENTGELFF
TRBJ2-1	TRBV2	CASSETGGNYNEQFF
TRBJ2-5	TRBV10-3	CATWSGEGRETQYF
TRBJ2-5	TRBV28	CASSLQGLAGVETQYF
TRBJ1-6	TRBV7-9	CASGRTGNSPLHF
TRBJ1-1	TRBV6-5	CASSYSGGGYTEAFF
TRBJ2-7	TRBV6-5	CASSSHRVSYEQYF
TRBJ2-5	TRBV27	CASSKTGMETQYF
TRBJ2-1	TRBV5-6	CASSWTGTEGQQFF
TRBJ1-3	TRBV5-1	CASSFDRGGTIYF
TRBJ2-4	TRBV23-1	CASSQRRRLDIQYF
TRBJ2-7	TRBV6-5	CASSYRDRGYEQYF
TRBJ2-1	TRBV27	CASSSRWREGRNEQFF